These 27 T cell receptor beta chains were sequenced from one sample in a study. TCRdb analysed the 5' RACE reads with MiXCR anew, one entry per CDR3 protein. The sample has roughly 4,900 distinct CDR3 sequences, around a third seen once; the top ten hold roughly 53%. Sequencing was done on a sample of memory CD4+ T cells sorted from blood. This sample's subset: memory CD4+ T cells, CD4+CD45RO+CD25-. The receptors were sampled from a female donor with breast cancer.

This clonotype is termed medium-sized. The chain is built from TRBV5-1 and TRBJ2-5; possibly TRBD1 or TRBD2 for D (5 bases each). This CDR3 is 14 amino acids long. The V gene lost 3 bases and the J gene lost 5 bases, with 14 bases spanning the gap. Germline V gene sequence: CDR1 SGHRS, CDR2 YFSETQ. In DNA, the CDR3 is TGCGCCAGCAGCTCAAGCCAGGGCGGGGAGACCCAGTACTTC. Translating it yields CASSSSQGGETQYF. Full variable domain (missing parts from reference TRBV5-1 and TRBJ2-5): KAGVTQTPRYLIKTRGQQVTLSCSPISGHRSVSWYQQTPGQGLQFLFEYFSETQRNKGNFPGRFSGRQFSNSRSEMNVSTLELGDSALYLCASSSSQGGETQYFGPGTRLLVL.

This chain links TRBV7-3 with TRBJ2-1; 7 bases match TRBD2. This CDR3 region has 15 residues. Germline lookup yields CDR1 SGHTA and CDR2 FQGTGA. Germline trimming cut 0 bases from V and 9 bases from J; bases unmatched to any gene: 8. The CDR3, as DNA: TGTGCCAGCAGCTTAACCAAGACTAGCACAGTTGAGCAGTTCTTC. Protein product: CASSLTKTSTVEQFF.

This clonotype has more than one count but fewer than ten. The V gene is TRBV15, the J gene TRBJ1-3; D not certain. The germline CDR1 and CDR2 sequences are LNHNV and YYDKDF (reference sequence). The CDR3 is made up of 17 amino acids. V lost 0 bases and J lost 5, with 17 bases in between. The CDR3 sequence is CATSRDPPGAQRNTIYF. The DNA for the CDR3 is TGTGCCACCAGCAGAGATCCCCCGGGCGCCCAACGAAACACCATATATTTT.

Relative to its sample, this clonotype is medium-sized. This rearrangement joins TRBV5-1 to TRBJ1-1; D may be TRBD1 (5 bases). The CDR3 loop spans 14 amino acids. Germline V gene sequence: CDR1 SGHRS, CDR2 YFSETQ. V lost 0 bases to trimming and J lost 4 bases, with 10 bases between them. CDR3 in amino acids: CASSLGGYGTEAFF. Written as DNA, the CDR3 is TGCGCCAGCAGCTTGGGGGGGTACGGCACTGAAGCTTTCTTT. Full variable domain (missing parts from reference TRBV5-1 and TRBJ1-1): KAGVTQTPRYLIKTRGQQVTLSCSPISGHRSVSWYQQTPGQGLQFLFEYFSETQRNKGNFPGRFSGRQFSNSRSEMNVSTLELGDSALYLCASSLGGYGTEAFFGQGTRLTVV.

This chain connects TRBV20-1 to TRBJ2-1; D may correspond to TRBD1 or TRBD2 (5 bases each). Germline CDR1 reads DFQATT; CDR2 reads SNEGSKA (reference sequence). The CDR3 sequence is 13 residues long. The ends were cut back, 5 bases at V and 7 bases at J, with 15 bases in the middle. The CDR3, as DNA: TGCAGTGCTCCGGGACCGCCTCAGAATGAGCAGTTCTTC. As protein: CSAPGPPQNEQFF.

J is TRBJ1-1 and V is TRBV27, with TRBD1 matching 7 bases. The CDR3 length is 13 residues. With 6 bases clipped from V and 5 bases from J, the junction kept 6 bases outside the gene matches. CDR1 and CDR2 (germline): MNHEY, SMNVEV (reference sequence). CDR3 loop: CASSPAGGTEAFF. DNA for the CDR3: TGTGCCAGCAGCCCCGCAGGGGGGACTGAAGCTTTCTTT.

The chain carries TRBV24-1 and TRBJ2-1, with D possibly being TRBD1 or TRBD2 (7 bases each). Looked up from germline, CDR1 is KGHDR and CDR2 is SFDVKD. This CDR3 has 17 amino acids. Trimming pared 6 bases from V and 0 bases from J, leaving 17 bases between. DNA for the CDR3: TGTGCCACCAGTAACCCAGGGGGGGGGAGCTCCTACAATGAGCAGTTCTTC. Translated, it gives CATSNPGGGSSYNEQFF.

Of note for this clonotype: The CDR3 carries no conserved terminal phenylalanine or tryptophan, so it likely arises from a read error. The CDR3: CASSQRRGEAFL. The CDR3 DNA is TGCGCCAGCAGCCAAAGAAGGGGAGAAGCTTTCTTG. The chain couples TRBV4-1 to TRBJ1-1, with D tentatively TRBD1 (5 bases). The V gene lost 2 bases and the J gene lost 8 bases, with 9 bases spanning the gap. The CDR3 contains 12 residues. Germline-derived CDR1 and CDR2 are MGHRA and YSYEKL.

A remark on this clonotype: The junction departs from the called germline gene at one end, perhaps through a read error. J is TRBJ2-1 and V is TRBV19; 8 bases map to TRBD2. Germline CDR1 is LNHDA and CDR2 is SQIVND (reference sequence). This CDR3 has 17 residues. Written as DNA, the CDR3 is TGTGCCGGTAGTATGTTTTCATCGAGCGGGAGCCACAATGAGCAGTTCTTC. Its protein product is CAGSMFSSSGSHNEQFF.

On this clonotype: The conserved final phenylalanine or tryptophan is absent from the CDR3, which likely points to a read error. CDR3 sequence (DNA): TGTGCCAGCAGCGTCCGCCGAATCTCGAGTCCTTACGAGCAGTACCTC. Translation: CASSVRRISSPYEQYL. The chain combines TRBV7-8 with TRBJ2-7, with no clear D. Germline CDR1 reads SGHVS; CDR2 reads FQNEAQ. Trimming removed 5 bases at V and 4 bases at J, with 21 bases between. The CDR3 is 16 residues long.

This clonotype is medium-sized within its sample. The rearrangement uses TRBV5-1 and TRBJ2-2; 11 nucleotides agree with TRBD2. The CDR3 extends over 15 amino acids. Unmatched junction bases numbered 3, after V lost 4 bases and J lost 4 bases. Germline V gives CDR1 SGHRS, CDR2 YFSETQ. CDR3 region: CASSPTSGGTGELFF. The CDR3 DNA sequence: TGCGCCAGCAGCCCCACTAGCGGGGGCACCGGGGAGCTGTTTTTT.

The CDR3 loop reads CASNRGGVGSPLHF. The DNA of the CDR3 is TGTGCCAGCAATAGGGGGGGGGTTGGTTCACCCCTCCACTTT. The rearrangement joins TRBV6-6 to TRBJ1-6; perhaps TRBD1 as D (6 bases). The V gene's germline CDR1 is MNHNY and CDR2 SVGAGI (reference sequence). The CDR3 covers 14 residues. V lost 7 bases to trimming and J lost 9 bases, with 16 bases between them.

About this clonotype: A much larger clone lies one base from this, so it may be a read error. The chain combines TRBV18 with TRBJ2-6; tentative D call: TRBD1 (6 bases). The CDR3 extends over 18 amino acids. Germline V gives CDR1 KGHSH, CDR2 LQKENI. For the CDR3, the DNA is TGTGCCAGCTCACCGACAGGAAGGGGGTACTCTGGGGCCAACATCCTGACTTTC. Translation: CASSPTGRGYSGANILTF. The whole variable domain, remainder taken from reference TRBV18 and TRBJ2-6, is NAGVMQNPRHLVRRRGQEARLRCSPMKGHSHVYWYRQLPEEGLKFMVYLQKENIIDESGMPKERFSAEFPKEGPSILRIQQVVRGDSAAYFCASSPTGRGYSGANILTFGAGSRLTVL.

In its sample, this clonotype is medium-sized. The CDR3 nucleotides are TGTGCCACCAGCAGAGATCTCGGGGGCGATCAGCCCCAGCATTTT. Translating it yields CATSRDLGGDQPQHF. This chain uses TRBV15 with TRBJ1-5; D may be TRBD1 (6 bases). V gave up 0 bases and J gave up 5 bases, with 11 bases separating them. This CDR3 is built from 15 residues. CDR1 LNHNV and CDR2 YYDKDF come from the germline V gene (reference sequence).

Only a few counts were recorded for this clonotype. J is TRBJ1-3 and V is TRBV3-1; the match to TRBD1 covers 10 bases. In germline, CDR1 is LGHDT, CDR2 YNNKEL (reference sequence). The J segment lost 2 bases and the V segment lost 5 bases, leaving 15 bases of the junction unmatched. The CDR3 has 19 residues. DNA for the CDR3: TGTGCCAGCAGCTATGGGGACAGGGGACCTGAGTCCCCTGGAAACACCATATATTTT. It translates to CASSYGDRGPESPGNTIYF. The whole variable domain, filled in from reference TRBV3-1 and TRBJ1-3, reads DTAVSQTPKYLVTQMGNDKSIKCEQNLGHDTMYWYKQDSKKFLKIMFSYNNKELIINETVPNRFSPKSPDKAHLNLHINSLELGDSAVYFCASSYGDRGPESPGNTIYFGEGSWLTVV.

This clonotype ranks as medium-sized. The J gene is TRBJ1-1, the V gene TRBV6-2 or TRBV6-3; 10 bases fit TRBD1. The V gene's germline CDR1 is MNHEY and CDR2 SVGEGT. CDR3 length equals 16 residues. Trimming removed 2 bases from V and 3 bases from J; junction bases left unmatched: 6. In nucleotides, the CDR3 is TGTGCCAGCAGTTACGCGACAGGGGGCGCGGACACTGAAGCTTTCTTT. Translating gives CASSYATGGADTEAFF.

This clonotype was seen ten or more times. V and J are TRBV12-3 or TRBV12-4 and TRBJ2-7; 8 bases match TRBD2. J lost 4 bases, V lost 6 bases, and 11 bases had no gene match. This CDR3 contains 15 residues. Written as DNA, the CDR3 is TGTGCCAGCAGACCAAACGGGGGGGGGATATACGAGCAGTACTTC. Amino acids: CASRPNGGGIYEQYF.

The chain has TRBV12-3 or TRBV12-4 and TRBJ2-3; the D call may be TRBD1 or TRBD2 (7 bases each). The V end lost 6 bases, the J end lost 5 bases, and 15 bases lay between the germline ends. The CDR3 sequence is 14 residues long. The CDR3 DNA reads TGTGCCAGCAGGGGAGGGGGCGCCGGAGATACGCAGTATTTT. Encoded protein: CASRGGGAGDTQYF.

Many counts were recorded for this clonotype. The J gene is TRBJ2-7, the V gene TRBV5-1; no definite D call. The germline V gene encodes CDR1 SGHRS and CDR2 YFSETQ. V gave up 1 base and J gave up 5 bases, with 7 bases separating them. The CDR3 covers 12 residues. CDR3 amino acids: CASSLILDEQYF. CDR3 sequence (DNA): TGCGCCAGCAGCTTGATTCTGGACGAGCAGTACTTC.

The chain uses TRBV4-1 and TRBJ1-1, with 9 bases that match TRBD1. The J segment lost 4 bases and the V segment lost 5 bases, leaving 2 bases of the junction unmatched. This CDR3 comprises 13 residues. In germline, CDR1 is MGHRA, CDR2 YSYEKL. The CDR3 DNA is TGCGCCAGCAGCGACAGGGGGAGCACTGAAGCTTTCTTT. Translating gives CASSDRGSTEAFF.

About this clonotype itself: The junction shows a germline mismatch at one end, possibly a read error. The chain uses TRBV12-3 or TRBV12-4 and TRBJ1-5; D unclear. The CDR3 totals 13 residues. This CDR3 reads CAGSLSRDQPQHF. CDR3 in DNA: TGTGCCGGCAGTTTGAGCCGGGATCAGCCCCAGCATTTT.

V and J are TRBV4-3 and TRBJ2-7; either TRBD1 or TRBD2 may fit D (5 bases each). V was cut by 4 bases and J by 9 bases, with 22 bases left in between. The CDR3 extends over 15 amino acids. Per the germline V gene, CDR1 is LGHNA and CDR2 is YSLEER. The CDR3 DNA follows: TGCGCCAGCAGCCGACCTGTAGGGACCTTGGCCTCGCAGTACTTC. Amino acids: CASSRPVGTLASQYF.

About this clonotype itself: A much larger clone is a single base away; this may be a read error. The chain employs TRBV20-1 and TRBJ1-2, with 10 bases identical to TRBD1. Germline assignment: CDR1 DFQATT and CDR2 SNEGSKA (reference sequence). This CDR3 has 15 amino acids. CDR3 protein: CSASPPDRGSYGHTF. For the CDR3, the DNA is TGCAGTGCTAGCCCTCCGGACAGGGGGAGTTATGGCCACACCTTC.

By share, this clonotype ranks as medium-sized (0.01 to 0.1%). The DNA of the CDR3 is TGCAGTGCTAGAGATGTGGTAGCGGGGGGGGACACCGGGGAGCTGTTTTTT. Its protein is CSARDVVAGGDTGELFF. This chain connects TRBV20-1 to TRBJ2-2; the match to TRBD2 covers 11 bases. The CDR3 has 17 amino acids. Trimming removed 0 bases from V and 3 bases from J; junction bases left unmatched: 6. CDR1 DFQATT and CDR2 SNEGSKA come from the germline V gene (reference sequence).

This clonotype was seen only a few times. V gene TRBV5-1 combines with J gene TRBJ1-2; no definite D call. The CDR3 length is 15 residues. Per the germline V gene, CDR1 is SGHRS and CDR2 is YFSETQ. Trimming removed 2 bases from V and 4 bases from J, with 15 bases in between. The CDR3 protein is CASSLMAGAPYGYTF. CDR3 nucleotide sequence: TGCGCCAGCAGCTTAATGGCAGGAGCTCCCTATGGCTACACCTTC.

The chain couples TRBV6-1 to TRBJ1-5; D may be TRBD1 (6 bases). Germline V lookup: CDR1 MNHNS, CDR2 SASEGT. CDR3 size: 15 residues. Deletions cut 6 bases from V and 3 bases from J, with 15 bases between. The CDR3 sequence: CASRDSPYDNQPQHF. The DNA for the CDR3 is TGTGCCAGCAGGGACAGCCCTTATGACAATCAGCCCCAGCATTTT.

About this clonotype: This may arise from a read error, as a much more abundant clone is one base away. In DNA, the CDR3 is TGTACCAGCAGCTCCACAAATATAGGATACAATGAGCAGTTCTTC. This encodes CTSSSTNIGYNEQFF. The J gene is TRBJ2-3, the V gene TRBV11-2; D not certain. TRBJ2-1 matches the DNA end more closely, so the J call is doubtful. This CDR3 is built from 15 residues. Germline V CDR1 and CDR2: SGHAT, FQNNGV.